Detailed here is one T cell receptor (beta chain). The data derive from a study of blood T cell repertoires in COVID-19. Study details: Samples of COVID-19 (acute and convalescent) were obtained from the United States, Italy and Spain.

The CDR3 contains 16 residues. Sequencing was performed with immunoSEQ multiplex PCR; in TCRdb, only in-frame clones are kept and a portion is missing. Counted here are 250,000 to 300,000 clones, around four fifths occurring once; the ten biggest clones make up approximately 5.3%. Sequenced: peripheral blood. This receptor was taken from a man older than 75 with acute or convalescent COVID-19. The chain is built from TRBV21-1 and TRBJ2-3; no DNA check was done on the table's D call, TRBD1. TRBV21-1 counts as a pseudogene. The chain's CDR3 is CASSPPTVVGPDTQYF. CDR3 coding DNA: TGTGCCAGCAGCCCACCGACAGTGGTTGGTCCAGATACGCAGTATTTT.